This TCR beta chain was captured in a study of T cell responses to AZD1222 COVID-19 vaccine. Data came from immunoSEQ multiplex PCR; TCRdb stores just in-frame clones and leaves some out. The table includes about 55,000 clones, less than 85% detected once. Note on this clone: Its antigen is not identified.

Study findings and constraints: Baseline testing showed seropositivity in only six or seven AZD1222 recipients. Elevations in Spike-specific TCR breadth and depth followed administration of two AZD1222 doses. Repertoire sampling was restricted to post-peak T cell response timepoints. A mostly white British donor set with more females was recruited, and clonal diversity was possibly underestimated.

V lost 0 bases and J 0 bases, leaving 12 bases between the germline ends. Germline V CDR1 and CDR2: MGHRA, YSYEKL. The CDR3 totals 17 residues. The TCR was taken from an adult in good health. Sample: peripheral blood, taken on day 0 of AZD1222 vaccination. V gene TRBV4-1 combines with J gene TRBJ1-5; no clear D gene. The CDR3 sequence: CASSQDSLGYSNQPQHF. The DNA of the CDR3 is TGCGCCAGCAGCCAAGATAGCTTGGGATATAGCAATCAGCCCCAGCATTTT.